Listed here are 10 T cell receptor beta chains from one sample, sequenced in a study of tumor-infiltrating lymphocytes in oesophageal squamous cell carcinoma. TCRdb recomputed calls from the PCR reads with MiXCR, one row per CDR3 protein. Among 15,000 to 20,000 distinct CDR3 sequences listed, about 40% were seen once. Sequenced material: normal esophageal tissue next to the tumor. The receptors stem from a male donor with esophageal squamous cell carcinoma.

This sequence joins TRBV9 and TRBJ2-7; unclear D gene. TRBJ2-5 matches the DNA end more closely, so the J call is doubtful. The length of the CDR3 is 15 residues. Germline values: CDR1 SGDLS, CDR2 YYNGEE. CDR3 coding DNA: TGTGCCAGCTCCCTCGAGGACGGCAGATGGCAGACCCAGTACTTC. Translated: CASSLEDGRWQTQYF.

This clonotype was detected ten times or more. The CDR3 region is CASTGGGARNEQFF. In DNA, the CDR3 is TGTGCCAGCACGGGGGGGGGGGCTCGGAATGAGCAGTTCTTC. The chain links TRBV28 to TRBJ2-1, with 8 bases identical to TRBD2. In germline, CDR1 is MDHEN, CDR2 SYDVKM. V was pared by 7 bases and J by 7 bases, with 9 bases of the junction left unmatched. CDR3 length: 14 residues.

This clonotype was observed a few times. The CDR3 sequence: CASSTPGQGSPGELFF. The CDR3 DNA reads as TGTGCCAGTAGTACTCCGGGACAGGGGTCCCCCGGGGAGCTGTTTTTT. The chain recombines TRBV19 with TRBJ2-2, with 10 bases that match TRBD1. CDR1 and CDR2 from the germline V gene are LNHDA and SQIVND (reference sequence). The CDR3 has 16 residues. V lost 4 bases, J lost 6 bases, and 8 bases stayed unmatched.

A remark on this clonotype: The CDR3 does not close with the conserved phenylalanine or tryptophan, likely indicating a read error. The chain employs TRBV28 and TRBJ1-3, with no clear D. CDR3 length: 15 amino acids. The germline V and J ends were trimmed by 1 base and 0 bases, with 7 bases remaining between them. The germline CDR1 and CDR2 sequences are MDHEN and SYDVKM. CDR3 coding DNA: TGTGCCAGCAGTTTATTCGGCCGCTCTGGAAACACCATATATTGT. This translates into CASSLFGRSGNTIYC.

The sample holds a few counts of this clonotype. V gene TRBV19 combines with J gene TRBJ2-4; D not certain. V lost 4 bases to trimming and J lost 1 base, with 11 bases between them. The CDR3 is 15 amino acids. Looked up from germline, CDR1 is LNHDA and CDR2 is SQIVND (reference sequence). The CDR3 spells CASSNRDGAKNIQYF. In DNA form, the CDR3 reads TGTGCCAGTAGTAATAGAGACGGGGCCAAAAACATTCAGTACTTC.

This clonotype was seen repeatedly, ten times or more. This chain uses TRBV15 with TRBJ2-5; no firm D call. Germline lookup yields CDR1 LNHNV and CDR2 YYDKDF (reference sequence). Trimming left V 0 bases short and J 4 bases short, with 6 bases between. This CDR3 is 13 amino acids long. CDR3 in amino acids: CATSRDQRETQYF. The CDR3 DNA reads TGTGCCACCAGCAGAGATCAGCGAGAGACCCAGTACTTC.

The chain is built from TRBV28 and TRBJ2-2; possible D gene TRBD2, 5 bases. Deletions cut 6 bases from V and 3 bases from J, with 11 bases between. CDR3 length equals 14 residues. Germline V lookup: CDR1 MDHEN, CDR2 SYDVKM. CDR3 nucleotides: TGTGCCAGCAGGAGGGTAATGTACACCGGGGAGCTGTTTTTT. Protein product: CASRRVMYTGELFF.

The CDR3 coding sequence is TGTGCCAGCGAACCCGCTATAGGACTAGCGGGACAGGAGACCCAGTACTTC. It specifies CASEPAIGLAGQETQYF. The chain recombines TRBV7-3 with TRBJ2-1; 12 nucleotides agree with TRBD2. The end of the DNA is better explained by TRBJ2-5, so the J call may be wrong. The CDR3 has 17 amino acids. CDR1 and CDR2 from the germline V gene are SGHTA and FQGTGA.

This clonotype was recorded a few times. V usage is TRBV19 and J usage is TRBJ2-1; 9 bases agree with TRBD2. Germline CDR1 reads LNHDA; CDR2 reads SQIVND (reference sequence). CDR3 length equals 16 residues. V lost 3 bases and J lost 0; bases outside the gene matches: 3. CDR3: CASSILSGSSYNEQFF. The CDR3 region has the DNA TGTGCCAGTAGTATCCTTAGCGGGAGCTCCTACAATGAGCAGTTCTTC.

This clonotype was observed many times. The chain couples TRBV5-4 to TRBJ2-3; D assignment may be TRBD1 or TRBD2 (5 bases each). V was shortened by 0 bases and J by 6 bases, with 14 bases between the two germline ends. CDR1 is SGHNT, CDR2 YYREEE, per germline (reference sequence). CDR3 length equals 15 residues. For the CDR3, the DNA is TGTGCCAGCAGCTTGGGGCGGAAGAGGGACGATACGCAGTATTTT. Translation: CASSLGRKRDDTQYF.